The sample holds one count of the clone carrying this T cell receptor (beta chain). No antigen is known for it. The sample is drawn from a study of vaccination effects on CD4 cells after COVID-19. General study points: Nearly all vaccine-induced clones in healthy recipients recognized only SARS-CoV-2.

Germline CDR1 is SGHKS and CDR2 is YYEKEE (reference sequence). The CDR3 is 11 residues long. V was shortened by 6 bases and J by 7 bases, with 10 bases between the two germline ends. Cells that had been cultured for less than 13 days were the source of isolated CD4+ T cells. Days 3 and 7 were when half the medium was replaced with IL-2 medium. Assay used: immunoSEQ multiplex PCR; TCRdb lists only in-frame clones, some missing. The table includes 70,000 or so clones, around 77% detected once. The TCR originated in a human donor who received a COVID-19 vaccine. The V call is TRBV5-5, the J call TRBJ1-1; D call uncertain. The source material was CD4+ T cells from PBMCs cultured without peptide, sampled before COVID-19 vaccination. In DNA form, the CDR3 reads TGTGCCAGCACCTCAGAGCTTGAAGCTTTCTTT. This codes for CASTSELEAFF. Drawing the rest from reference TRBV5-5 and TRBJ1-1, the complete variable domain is DAGVTQSPTHLIKTRGQQVTLRCSPISGHKSVSWYQQVLGQGPQFIFQYYEKEERGRGNFPDRFSARQFPNYSSELNVNALLLGDSALYLCASTSELEAFFGQGTRLTVV.